This T cell receptor beta chain came from a study of blood T cells in healthy people across ages. General study findings and limits: Unsorted PBMC input precluded a conclusive naive versus antigen-experienced comparison.

Looked up from germline, CDR1 is MNHEY and CDR2 is SMNVEV (reference sequence). This CDR3 comprises 17 residues. Primers used in a second PCR of roughly 6 to 12 cycles were a sample-barcoded 5' primer and a J-beta primer mix. Each cDNA molecule was tagged by a template-switch adaptor that had 12 random nucleotides. TCRdb ran MiXCR on the 5' RACE reads and lists one entry per CDR3 protein. Among 1.2 million to 1.5 million distinct CDR3 sequences listed, roughly 40% were seen once. About this clonotype: Its specificity is not known.

Sequenced sample: blood. This sequence joins TRBV27 and TRBJ2-1; the match to TRBD2 covers 7 bases. The DNA end favors TRBJ2-7, so the J call may be wrong. This clonotype was obtained from a woman aged 18-29 years in good health. The CDR3 region has the DNA TGTGCCAGCATTGGGAGGGCGGGGATTACCTCCTACAATGAGCAGTACTTC. It yields the protein CASIGRAGITSYNEQYF.